This T cell receptor beta chain was identified during a study of cytomegalovirus exposure and HLA in healthy donors. On the study more broadly: Out of several hundred genotyped donors, approximately 84% belonged to the Caucasian-associated ancestry cluster.

Researchers ran the PCR with 60 Vbeta and 13 Jbeta primers. Original data processing: Later analysis identified some 88 million unique TCR beta chains, about 10 million shared. Sequenced by immunoSEQ multiplex PCR; TCRdb stores in-frame clones only, minus some. D and trimming come from the DNA, and the V and J calls and clone size come from that table. Of fewer than 150,000 clones in the sample, around 80% were seen once. This CDR3 spans 15 amino acids. Trimming cost V 4 bases and J 2 bases, with 14 bases left between them. Every donor was a healthy person donating bone marrow. In regard to this clone: Its antigen is unidentified.

Whole-study findings and limits: In presence/absence analyses, roughly uniform sequencing depth across donors was assumed.

The origin of this receptor is a man aged 40-49 years in good health and CMV-seropositive. Sequencing input: PBMCs. The genes are TRBV23-1 and TRBJ2-5; TRBD2 might be the D (7 bases). TRBV23-1 is given ORF status, its function remaining uncertain. DNA for the CDR3: TGCGCCAGCAGTCGCTCCGGGGGGCTTCAAGAGACCCAGTACTTC. Its protein product is CASSRSGGLQETQYF.